The sequence of this T cell receptor beta chain was determined in a study of response to subunit inactivated influenza vaccine. This clonotype was observed a few times. Trimming removed 2 bases from V and 4 bases from J, with 5 bases in between. Germline V gives CDR1 MNHNY, CDR2 SVGAGI (reference sequence). The CDR3 has 13 residues. TCRdb called the RT-PCR reads again in MiXCR, with one record for every CDR3 protein. The sample has around 570,000 distinct CDR3 sequences, approximately 11% seen once; the top ten hold 8% to 13%. This same sample was also taken into another study, of T cells expressing NK-cell markers. That paper states: With UMIs, 5'RACE template switching was used to make TCR beta cDNA. Where several donors were concerned, these clonotypes also led the CD3+CD56-NKG2C+ fraction.

The genes are TRBV6-6 and TRBJ1-4; the D is unclear. This clonotype originated in a man aged 45-65 years who received an inactivated influenza vaccine. Sequences were derived from PBMCs from blood, sampled on the day of vaccination. The CDR3 DNA is TGTGCCAGCAGTTACAACAGTAATGAAAAACTGTTTTTT. Protein: CASSYNSNEKLFF.